The 23 T cell receptor beta chains in this list originate from one sample, sequenced in a study of blood T cell repertoires in COVID-19. TCRdb's copy holds only in-frame clones and misses some; the assay was immunoSEQ multiplex PCR. Found here are some 210,000 clones, roughly 81% of them singletons; the top ten hold 5.1%. Sequences were obtained from peripheral blood. The receptors originated from a woman between 65 and 79 years old with active or convalescent COVID-19.

The chain carries TRBV7-3 and TRBJ2-3; 12 bases map to TRBD2. Germline trimming cut 7 bases from V and 4 bases from J; bases unmatched to any gene: 6. This CDR3 has 15 amino acids. CDR1 and CDR2 from the germline V gene are SGHTA and FQGTGA. CDR3 DNA sequence: TGTGCCAGCACTCTAGCGGGAGGGCCGGCAGATACGCAGTATTTT. Encoded protein: CASTLAGGPADTQYF.

The chain has TRBV28 and TRBJ2-3; possibly TRBD2 for D (6 bases). Trimming removed 5 bases at V and 5 bases at J, with 14 bases between. This CDR3 is built from 14 residues. Germline values: CDR1 MDHEN, CDR2 SYDVKM. CDR3 nucleotide sequence: TGTGCCAGCAGTCCCGGGGGAGGAGAAGATACGCAGTATTTT. The encoded protein is CASSPGGGEDTQYF.

This clone came up a few times. This chain's CDR3 is CATSRGHSSSTDTQYF. The CDR3 nucleotides read TGTGCCACCAGCAGAGGACACAGTTCTAGCACAGATACGCAGTATTTT. V gene TRBV15 combines with J gene TRBJ2-3, with no clear D. Germline V gene data show CDR1 as LNHNV and CDR2 as YYDKDF (reference sequence). Trimming left V 1 base short and J 0 bases short, with 11 bases between. The CDR3 has 16 amino acids.

The J gene is TRBJ2-7, the V gene TRBV19, with TRBD2 matching 8 bases. The CDR3 covers 15 residues. V gave up 5 bases and J gave up 3 bases; unmatched junction bases: 9. Germline loops: CDR1 LNHDA, CDR2 SQIVND (reference sequence). Written as DNA, the CDR3 is TGTGCCAGTAGTGCGGCGGGGGGCCGTGGCTACGAGCAGTACTTC. Protein: CASSAAGGRGYEQYF.

V and J are TRBV5-4 and TRBJ2-1; D is unclear. V lost 4 bases and J 1 base, leaving 3 bases between the germline ends. The CDR3 is made up of 12 amino acids. Per the germline V gene, CDR1 is SGHNT and CDR2 is YYREEE (reference sequence). This chain's CDR3 is CASSQSYNEQFF. CDR3 nucleotides: TGTGCCAGCAGCCAATCCTACAATGAGCAGTTCTTC.

The CDR3 protein is CAWRGGQNTEAFF. The DNA for the CDR3 is TGTGCCTGGAGAGGAGGGCAGAACACTGAAGCTTTCTTT. This sequence joins TRBV30 and TRBJ1-1; D unresolved. Trimming shortened V by 3 bases and J by 1 base, and 9 bases separated the two germline ends. The CDR3 is made up of 13 amino acids. Germline loops: CDR1 GTSNPN, CDR2 SVGIG (reference sequence). The full variable domain, rest sourced from reference TRBV30 and TRBJ1-1, is SQTIHQWPATLVQPVGSPLSLECTVEGTSNPNLYWYRQAAGRGLQLLFYSVGIGQISSEVPQNLSASRPQDRQFILSSKKLLLSDSGFYLCAWRGGQNTEAFFGQGTRLTVV.

This chain's CDR3 is CASSLFGRGEQYF. The CDR3 coding sequence is TGTGCCAGCAGTTTATTTGGCAGAGGCGAGCAGTACTTC. The chain carries TRBV12-3 or TRBV12-4 and TRBJ2-7; no clear D. The V and J ends lost 2 bases and 6 bases respectively, with 11 bases between them. The CDR3 sequence is 13 residues long.

This clone was seen just once. The rearrangement joins TRBV5-1 to TRBJ2-7, with 9 bases aligning to TRBD1. Germline V gives CDR1 SGHRS, CDR2 YFSETQ. Trimming took 3 bases from V and 7 from J; bases not matched to a gene: 5. This CDR3 region has 13 residues. For the CDR3, the DNA is TGCGCCAGCAGCTGGGACAGGGCTCGGGAGCAGTACTTC. Its translation: CASSWDRAREQYF. Using reference TRBV5-1 and TRBJ2-7 for the parts outside the CDR3, the full variable domain is KAGVTQTPRYLIKTRGQQVTLSCSPISGHRSVSWYQQTPGQGLQFLFEYFSETQRNKGNFPGRFSGRQFSNSRSEMNVSTLELGDSALYLCASSWDRAREQYFGPGTRLTVT.

The V gene is TRBV6-5, the J gene TRBJ1-1, with D possibly TRBD1 on 6 matching bases. The CDR3 spans 13 residues. CDR1 is MNHEY, CDR2 SVGAGI, per germline. Deletions cut 7 bases from V and 2 bases from J, with 11 bases between. The CDR3 coding sequence is TGTGCCAGCACGGACAGTCCCAACACTGAAGCTTTCTTT. It codes for CASTDSPNTEAFF.

V is TRBV10-1 and J is TRBJ2-7, with TRBD2 matching over 7 bases. Trimming removed 2 bases from V and 3 bases from J; junction bases left unmatched: 7. CDR1 and CDR2 (germline): WNHNN, SYGVQD (reference sequence). This CDR3 spans 15 amino acids. CDR3 protein: CASSEGVGLVYEQYF. CDR3 nucleotides: TGCGCCAGCAGTGAGGGTGTAGGACTAGTCTACGAGCAGTACTTC.

The chain links TRBV19 to TRBJ2-5; 9 bases agree with TRBD2. Germline V lookup: CDR1 LNHDA, CDR2 SQIVND (reference sequence). This CDR3 has 16 residues. The V and J ends lost 5 bases and 5 bases, in that order; junction bases with no gene match: 12. The CDR3: CASSDLAGSRAETQYF. CDR3 bases: TGTGCCAGTAGTGATCTAGCGGGGAGCCGAGCGGAGACCCAGTACTTC.

The V gene is TRBV7-9, the J gene TRBJ2-2; TRBD1 matches at 8 bases. Germline-derived CDR1 and CDR2 are SEHNR and FQNEAQ (reference sequence). The CDR3 runs to 16 residues. V dropped 4 bases and J dropped 5; count of bases not matched to a gene: 9. In DNA form, the CDR3 reads TGTGCCAGCAGCTACCGCACAGGGGGTTATACCGGGGAGCTGTTTTTT. The encoded protein is CASSYRTGGYTGELFF.

This clone has just one count. The V gene is TRBV19, the J gene TRBJ2-2; D may be TRBD1 (5 bases). CDR1 LNHDA and CDR2 SQIVND come from the germline V gene (reference sequence). V was cut by 5 bases and J by 4 bases, with 14 bases left in between. This CDR3 region has 15 residues. CDR3 nucleotides: TGTGCCAGTAGTCAACAGCCGCAGGGCACCGGGGAGCTGTTTTTT. This encodes CASSQQPQGTGELFF.

The chain carries TRBV2 and TRBJ1-1, with D uncertain. V was cut by 0 bases and J by 5 bases, with 19 bases left in between. This CDR3 comprises 17 residues. Germline lookup yields CDR1 SNHLY and CDR2 FYNNEI. CDR3 residues: CASSEALTLGTGTEAFF. The CDR3 DNA reads TGTGCCAGCAGTGAAGCGCTTACGTTAGGCACGGGGACTGAAGCTTTCTTT.

The chain has TRBV4-1 and TRBJ1-1; TRBD1 matches at 9 bases. The CDR3 spans 17 residues. V trimming: 0 bases; J trimming: 4 bases; junction bases outside the gene matches: 9. Germline lookup yields CDR1 MGHRA and CDR2 YSYEKL. The CDR3 spells CASSQDYTGGLSTEAFF. The CDR3 nucleotides read TGCGCCAGCAGCCAAGATTACACAGGGGGCCTGAGCACTGAAGCTTTCTTT.

This sequence joins TRBV6-5 and TRBJ2-7; 8 bases align to TRBD1. Germline CDR1 MNHEY, CDR2 SVGAGI. Trimming at V came to 3 bases and at J to 2 bases, leaving 6 bases not matched to a gene. The CDR3 is 15 residues long. The CDR3 reads CASSYFTGGTYEQYF. The CDR3 nucleotides are TGTGCCAGCAGTTATTTCACAGGGGGGACCTACGAGCAGTACTTC.

The rearrangement joins TRBV19 to TRBJ2-3, with a weak D call TRBD2 (6 bases). CDR1 is LNHDA and CDR2 is SQIVND in the germline V gene (reference sequence). Trimming pared 7 bases from V and 5 bases from J, leaving 16 bases between. CDR3 length equals 14 residues. CDR3 nucleotide sequence: TGTGCCAGTACCCCGGACTACCGGGGAGATACGCAGTATTTT. Encoded protein: CASTPDYRGDTQYF. The variable domain in full, with the rest retrieved from reference TRBV19 and TRBJ2-3, is DGGITQSPKYLFRKEGQNVTLSCEQNLNHDAMYWYRQDPGQGLRLIYYSQIVNDFQKGDIAEGYSVSREKKESFPLTVTSAQKNPTAFYLCASTPDYRGDTQYFGPGTRLTVL.

This chain uses TRBV27 with TRBJ2-1; TRBD2 matches 7 bases. Trimming removed 2 bases from V and 6 bases from J; junction bases left unmatched: 10. Germline CDR1 is MNHEY and CDR2 is SMNVEV (reference sequence). The CDR3 is 16 amino acids. CDR3 DNA: TGTGCCAGCAGTTTACGGGCGGGAGCCCCATTCAATGAGCAGTTCTTC. Translation: CASSLRAGAPFNEQFF.

The chain links TRBV9 to TRBJ2-3; maybe TRBD2 (6 bases). Per germline, CDR1 SGDLS and CDR2 YYNGEE. This CDR3 has 15 residues. V was cut by 0 bases and J by 1 base, with 9 bases left in between. CDR3 sequence: CASSVDPGGTDTQYF. In nucleotides, the CDR3 is TGTGCCAGCAGCGTAGATCCGGGGGGCACAGATACGCAGTATTTT.

This clone came up a few times. The same CDR3 can be traced to other DNA sequences in this sample. The rearrangement uses TRBV6-5 and TRBJ2-7, with 8 bases identical to TRBD1. After removal of 6 bases from V and 2 bases from J, the junction contained 3 bases not matched to a gene. From germline, CDR1 is MNHEY and CDR2 SVGAGI. The CDR3 runs to 13 residues. The CDR3 loop reads CASRRTGTYEQYF. The CDR3 coding sequence is TGTGCCAGCAGGAGGACAGGGACCTACGAGCAGTACTTC.

V usage is TRBV3-1 (or the pseudogene TRBV3-2) and J usage is TRBJ2-1; 7 nucleotides match TRBD1. Germline values: CDR1 LGHDT, CDR2 YNNKEL (reference sequence). After removal of 0 bases from V and 7 bases from J, the junction contained 6 bases not matched to a gene. The CDR3 extends over 15 amino acids. CDR3 in amino acids: CASSQDPGQQNEQFF. The CDR3 DNA sequence: TGTGCCAGCAGCCAAGACCCGGGACAGCAGAATGAGCAGTTCTTC.

The chain is built from TRBV2 and TRBJ2-3; tentative D call: TRBD1 (5 bases). Trimming stripped 8 bases from V and 4 bases from J, with 25 bases between. The CDR3 has 17 amino acids. Germline assignment: CDR1 SNHLY and CDR2 FYNNEI. The CDR3 is CASVLQGLAGRSDTQYF. Written as DNA, the CDR3 is TGTGCCAGCGTTCTTCAGGGCTTAGCAGGACGCTCAGATACGCAGTATTTT.

V is TRBV27 and J is TRBJ2-7; 13 nucleotides line up with TRBD2. This CDR3 is built from 16 residues. With 5 bases clipped from V and 5 bases from J, the junction kept 9 bases outside the gene matches. The V gene's germline CDR1 is MNHEY and CDR2 SMNVEV (reference sequence). The CDR3 here is CASSTRTSGSPHEQYF. The DNA for the CDR3 is TGTGCCAGCAGTACCCGGACTAGCGGGAGCCCCCACGAGCAGTACTTC.